The rows below give T cell receptor beta chains drawn from one sample of a study of T cells in localized non-small cell lung cancer. TCRdb keeps only in-frame clones here, not all; method: immunoSEQ multiplex PCR. The sample yields about 53,000 clones, 80% to 85% seen once. The source material was peripheral blood mononuclear cells, sampled before any cancer treatment. Receptors were obtained from a man aged 35-69 years with stage III lung adenocarcinoma. The CDR3 runs from the conserved cysteine through the conserved F or W. A D gene is named only where the DNA matches it firmly. Part of the rows lack a size; the others show once, few, many or a class for expanded clones.

V: TRBV5-6
D: -
J: TRBJ2-7
size: -
DNA: TGTGCCAGCAGCTTCAGGCAGTTCCTCTACGAGCAGTACTTC
CDR3: CASSFRQFLYEQYF

V: TRBV30
D: TRBD1
J: TRBJ1-2
size: -
DNA: TGTGCCTGGAGTGTAGCAGGGGGCAATGGCTACACCTTC
CDR3: CAWSVAGGNGYTF

V: TRBV19
D: -
J: TRBJ2-1
size: once
DNA: TGTGCCAGTACCAGCGTGGCGACCGTCCCCGGGGACAATGAGCAGTTCTTC
CDR3: CASTSVATVPGDNEQFF

V: TRBV7-2
D: TRBD2
J: TRBJ2-1
size: -
DNA: TGTGCCAGCAGCGGGGGGGGTATCAATGAGCAGTTCTTC
CDR3: CASSGGGINEQFF

V: TRBV19
D: -
J: TRBJ2-6
size: -
DNA: TGTGCCAGTAGCCGGGACGTCAACTCTGGGGCCAACGTCCTGACTTTC
CDR3: CASSRDVNSGANVLTF

V: TRBV7-6
D: TRBD2
J: TRBJ2-2
size: -
DNA: TGTGCCAGCAGCTTGGAGCGGGGGGGCACCGGGGAGCTGTTTTTT
CDR3: CASSLERGGTGELFF

V: TRBV6-6
D: TRBD1
J: TRBJ1-4
size: -
DNA: TGTGCCAGCAGTTACGTACAGGGGGCCGATCAAAAAAAACTGTTTTTT
CDR3: CASSYVQGADQKKLFF

V: TRBV19
D: -
J: TRBJ2-3
size: -
DNA: TGTGCCAGTAGTTCCCTAGATACGCAGTATTTT
CDR3: CASSSLDTQYF

V: TRBV7-2
D: -
J: TRBJ2-3
size: -
DNA: TGTGCCAGCAGCTTAGTCACAGAAGATACGCAGTATTTT
CDR3: CASSLVTEDTQYF

V: TRBV12-5
D: -
J: TRBJ2-5
size: once
DNA: TGTGCTAGTGGTTTAGGGGGGCAGGAGACCCAGTACTTC
CDR3: CASGLGGQETQYF